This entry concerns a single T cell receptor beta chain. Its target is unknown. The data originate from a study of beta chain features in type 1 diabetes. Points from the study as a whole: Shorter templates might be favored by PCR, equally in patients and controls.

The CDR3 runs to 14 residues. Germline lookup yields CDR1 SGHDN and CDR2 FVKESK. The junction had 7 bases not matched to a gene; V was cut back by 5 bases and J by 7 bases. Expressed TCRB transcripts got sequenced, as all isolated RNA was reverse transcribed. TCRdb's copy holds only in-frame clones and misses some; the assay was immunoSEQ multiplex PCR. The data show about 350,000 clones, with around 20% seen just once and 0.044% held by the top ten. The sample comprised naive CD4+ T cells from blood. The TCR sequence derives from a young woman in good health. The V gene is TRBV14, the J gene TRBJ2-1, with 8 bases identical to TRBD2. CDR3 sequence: CASSSIRGGNEQFF. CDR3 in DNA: TGTGCCAGCAGCTCCATACGGGGGGGGAATGAGCAGTTCTTC. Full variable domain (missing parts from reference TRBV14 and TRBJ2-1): EAGVTQFPSHSVIEKGQTVTLRCDPISGHDNLYWYRRVMGKEIKFLLHFVKESKQDESGMPNNRFLAERTGGTYSTLKVQPAELEDSGVYFCASSSIRGGNEQFFGPGTRLTVL.